The 22 T cell receptor beta chains in this list originate from one sample, sequenced in a study of cytomegalovirus exposure and HLA in healthy donors. PCR amplification relied on 60 Vbeta primers (plus 13 Jbeta primers). Using immunoSEQ multiplex PCR, the repertoire was profiled, and TCRdb retains in-frame clones only, with some absent. The top ten clones hold approximately 8.4% of a sample with about 240,000 clones, around 80% of them seen once. Sequencing used PBMCs. The receptors were gathered from a woman aged 60-70 years in good health and CMV-seropositive.

The V and J genes are TRBV6-5 and TRBJ1-3; D is unclear. Looked up from germline, CDR1 is MNHEY and CDR2 is SVGAGI. The CDR3 runs 13 residues. V lost 7 bases, J lost 8 bases, and 15 bases lay in between. The CDR3 reads CASTRSGGDTIYF. The CDR3 DNA reads as TGTGCCAGCACCCGGAGTGGAGGAGACACCATATATTTT.

The CDR3 here is CASSLRRDSLYEQYF. The CDR3 DNA reads as TGTGCCAGCAGTCTACGCCGGGACTCACTCTACGAGCAGTACTTC. The chain links TRBV14 to TRBJ2-7; tentative D call: TRBD2 (6 bases). V lost 6 bases and J lost 3, with 18 bases in between. CDR1 and CDR2 from the germline V gene are SGHDN and FVKESK. The CDR3 loop spans 15 amino acids.

This clone was recorded only once. CDR3 loop: CASSSTGQGGTEAFF. The CDR3 DNA sequence: TGCGCCAGCAGCTCAACGGGACAGGGGGGGACTGAAGCTTTCTTT. The chain has TRBV5-1 and TRBJ1-1, with TRBD1 identical over 11 bases. CDR3 size: 15 residues. The V segment lost 3 bases and the J segment 5 bases; nucleotides outside the gene matches: 6. CDR1 is SGHRS and CDR2 is YFSETQ in the germline V gene.

The V gene is TRBV28, the J gene TRBJ1-5, with 7 bases matching TRBD1. V shed 5 bases, J shed 7 bases, and the junction held 11 bases outside the gene matches. The CDR3 contains 15 residues. Looked up from germline, CDR1 is MDHEN and CDR2 is SYDVKM. The CDR3 region is CASSPQGGLGQPQHF. DNA of the CDR3: TGTGCCAGCAGTCCGCAGGGGGGATTAGGGCAGCCCCAGCATTTT.

This clone showed up just once. V usage is TRBV5-1 and J usage is TRBJ2-2; D not certain. V was pared by 2 bases and J by 1 base, with 9 bases between. In germline, CDR1 is SGHRS, CDR2 YFSETQ. This CDR3 comprises 15 residues. The CDR3 bases are TGCGCCAGCAGCTTCCCGACATTGAACACCGGGGAGCTGTTTTTT. Its translation: CASSFPTLNTGELFF.

The chain employs TRBV30 and TRBJ1-2; D possibly corresponds to TRBD1 (5 bases). Germline CDR1 GTSNPN, CDR2 SVGIG (reference sequence). The CDR3 has 16 amino acids. Trimming pared 0 bases from V and 0 bases from J, leaving 14 bases between. CDR3: CAWSVGWGRANYGYTF. The CDR3 coding sequence is TGTGCCTGGAGTGTAGGGTGGGGCCGAGCTAACTATGGCTACACCTTC. Full variable domain (remainder filled in from reference TRBV30 and TRBJ1-2): SQTIHQWPATLVQPVGSPLSLECTVEGTSNPNLYWYRQAAGRGLQLLFYSVGIGQISSEVPQNLSASRPQDRQFILSSKKLLLSDSGFYLCAWSVGWGRANYGYTFGSGTRLTVV.

This chain joins TRBV5-4 and TRBJ1-1, with 7 bases fitting TRBD1. The CDR3 length is 13 residues. The germline V gene encodes CDR1 SGHNT and CDR2 YYREEE (reference sequence). Trimming cost V 3 bases and J 3 bases; bases outside gene matches: 2. The CDR3 DNA is TGTGCCAGCAGCTCCGGGACAGACACTGAAGCTTTCTTT. It codes for CASSSGTDTEAFF.

The genes are TRBV5-4 and TRBJ2-7; 8 positions match TRBD1. This CDR3 has 14 amino acids. Per germline, CDR1 SGHNT and CDR2 YYREEE (reference sequence). J was trimmed by 2 bases and V by 2 bases; bases with no gene match: 3. The CDR3 is CASSLTGGAYEQYF. CDR3 coding DNA: TGTGCCAGCAGCTTAACAGGGGGAGCCTACGAGCAGTACTTC.

The J gene is TRBJ2-2, the V gene TRBV28; D is possibly TRBD2 (6 bases). The V end was cut by 5 bases, the J end by 6 bases, with 13 bases between. Germline CDR1 MDHEN, CDR2 SYDVKM. The CDR3 covers 14 residues. The CDR3 nucleotides are TGTGCCAGCAGTCTCGTCGGAGGGGCCGGGGAGCTGTTTTTT. It specifies CASSLVGGAGELFF.

The rearrangement links TRBV2 to TRBJ2-5, with D possibly TRBD1 on 5 matching bases. Deletions cut 7 bases from V and 7 bases from J, with 13 bases between. The CDR3 covers 12 residues. Germline V gene data show CDR1 as SNHLY and CDR2 as FYNNEI. The CDR3 sequence: CASILLQGTQYF. The CDR3 DNA is TGTGCCAGCATCCTCCTCCAGGGGACCCAGTACTTC.

This clone appeared a single time. The rearrangement joins TRBV7-3 to TRBJ1-1; weak D call: TRBD1 (5 bases). Germline-derived CDR1 and CDR2 are SGHTA and FQGTGA. Between the trimmed V and J ends, which lost 0 bases and 8 bases, there was a span of 10 bases. The CDR3 totals 13 residues. The CDR3 here is CASSLTFSGEAFF. The DNA of the CDR3 is TGTGCCAGCAGCTTAACTTTTTCAGGGGAAGCTTTCTTT.

This chain connects TRBV19 to TRBJ2-2; D call uncertain. The CDR3 sequence is 13 residues long. CDR1 LNHDA and CDR2 SQIVND come from the germline V gene (reference sequence). Trimming took 7 bases from V and 1 from J, leaving 7 bases between them. The CDR3 coding sequence is TGTGCCAGTAATAACAGGAACACCGGGGAGCTGTTTTTT. It is translated as CASNNRNTGELFF.

CDR3 in amino acids: CASTAGSNYGYTF. In DNA, the CDR3 is TGTGCCAGCACGGCAGGGTCGAACTATGGCTACACCTTC. V and J are TRBV7-9 and TRBJ1-2, with D perhaps matching TRBD1 (5 bases). The CDR3 extends over 13 amino acids. CDR1 SEHNR and CDR2 FQNEAQ come from the germline V gene (reference sequence). Trimming took 7 bases from V and 2 from J, leaving 11 bases between them.

The chain joins TRBV2 to TRBJ1-2; D is unclear. Germline V gives CDR1 SNHLY, CDR2 FYNNEI. CDR3 length: 14 residues. Trimming stripped 5 bases from V and 8 bases from J, with 18 bases between. DNA of the CDR3: TGTGCCAGCAGTACCGGGAACCAAGCGGGGGGCTACACCTTC. Amino acids: CASSTGNQAGGYTF.

This chain connects TRBV14 to TRBJ1-2; D remains ambiguous. V gave up 5 bases and J gave up 7 bases, with 23 bases separating them. Germline loops: CDR1 SGHDN, CDR2 FVKESK. CDR3 length equals 16 residues. The CDR3 reads CASSAHLVGVSGGYTF. CDR3 nucleotides: TGTGCCAGCAGCGCTCACCTCGTGGGAGTGAGTGGTGGCTACACCTTC.

In its sample, this clone was seen once. V is TRBV18 and J is TRBJ2-7; 9 bases line up with TRBD1. The germline V gene encodes CDR1 KGHSH and CDR2 LQKENI. The CDR3 runs 14 residues. Trimming removed 6 bases from V and 2 bases from J; junction bases left unmatched: 5. The CDR3 region has the DNA TGTGCCAGCTCGGCGGGACAGGGAACCTACGAGCAGTACTTC. Residues: CASSAGQGTYEQYF.

Notes on this clone: An end of the junction differs from the germline gene, which may be a read error. The chain uses TRBV7-9 and TRBJ2-7; TRBD1 agrees at 10 bases. Germline CDR1 SEHNR, CDR2 FQNEAQ (reference sequence). This CDR3 has 17 amino acids. CDR3 DNA sequence: TGTTCCAGCAGCTTAGGGACAGGGGCAAAGGGTTACTACGAGCAGTACTTC. This codes for CSSSLGTGAKGYYEQYF. The full variable domain, its missing parts supplied by reference TRBV7-9 and TRBJ2-7, is DTGVSQNPRHKITKRGQNVTFRCDPISEHNRLYWYRQTLGQGPEFLTYFQNEAQLEKSRLLSDRFSAERPKGSFSTLEIQRTEQGDSAMYLCSSSLGTGAKGYYEQYFGPGTRLTVT.

The genes are TRBV2 and TRBJ2-1; TRBD2 might be the D (6 bases). The V and J ends lost 7 bases and 10 bases respectively, with 23 bases between them. Germline CDR1 and CDR2: SNHLY and FYNNEI. The CDR3 covers 15 residues. CDR3 DNA: TGTGCCAGCATGATCGAGGCGGGGAGTGGAGGGGAGCAGTTCTTC. Its translation is CASMIEAGSGGEQFF.

The genes are TRBV5-5 and TRBJ2-3; D is perhaps TRBD2 (6 bases). The germline CDR1 and CDR2 sequences are SGHKS and YYEKEE (reference sequence). Trimming removed 0 bases from V and 2 bases from J, with 13 bases in between. The CDR3 has 16 amino acids. The DNA of the CDR3 is TGTGCCAGCAGCTTGGTCGGGAGCCCTTCCACAGATACGCAGTATTTT. Residues: CASSLVGSPSTDTQYF.

The V gene is TRBV7-9, the J gene TRBJ2-2, with 9 nucleotides matching TRBD1. CDR3 length equals 15 residues. CDR1 and CDR2 (germline): SEHNR, FQNEAQ (reference sequence). V lost 5 bases, J lost 5 bases, and 6 bases stayed unmatched. The CDR3 DNA sequence: TGTGCCAGCAGCCCAGGGACAGGGCGTACCGGGGAGCTGTTTTTT. This gives the protein CASSPGTGRTGELFF. Full variable domain (outside the CDR3, taken from reference TRBV7-9 and TRBJ2-2): DTGVSQNPRHKITKRGQNVTFRCDPISEHNRLYWYRQTLGQGPEFLTYFQNEAQLEKSRLLSDRFSAERPKGSFSTLEIQRTEQGDSAMYLCASSPGTGRTGELFFGEGSRLTVL.

This chain connects TRBV29-1 to TRBJ1-1; D remains unclear. V lost 6 bases and J lost 4, with 12 bases in between. CDR1 is SQVTM and CDR2 is ANQGSEA in the germline V gene. The CDR3 runs to 12 residues. Written as DNA, the CDR3 is TGCAGCGTCCAGGATTGGCGCACTGAAGCTTTCTTT. Protein sequence: CSVQDWRTEAFF.

This clone was observed a few times. CDR3 residues: CASSTPSRYRTTDTQYF. CDR3 nucleotides: TGTGCCAGTAGTACCCCCAGTCGATACCGAACGACAGATACGCAGTATTTT. The chain combines TRBV19 with TRBJ2-3; D is uncertain. This CDR3 is built from 17 residues. The V end was cut by 4 bases, the J end by 3 bases, with 20 bases between. Germline CDR1 and CDR2: LNHDA and SQIVND (reference sequence).